This TCR beta chain stems from a study of T-cell memory formation after mild COVID-19 (dated by TCRdb to 2020 to 2023). A note on the overall study: TCR sequence clusters from the two donors were largely donor specific. Longitudinal TCRalpha and TCRbeta repertoire sequencing tracked T-cell clones expanding and contracting after mild COVID-19 in a couple of donors. Two young, previously healthy adult volunteers, one female and one male, were included in the cohort. Overall results and qualifications from the work: The study included only a couple of mild cases, and larger cohorts that include severe cases with pre-infection samples were judged to be necessary. Clones contracting from day 15 to 85 had balanced CD4/CD8 phenotypes, while a second wave expanding from day 15 to 37 was biased towards CD4+. Contracting CD4+ clones were found mainly in CM and EM memory subsets, while CD8+ clones were enriched in EMRA. Whether the second-wave clones peaking on day 37 were SARS-CoV-2 specific was not confirmed. Some responding clones were detected in pre-infection memory, suggesting pre-existing cross-reactive memory T cells joined the SARS-CoV-2 response.

CDR1 SEHNR and CDR2 FQNEAQ were looked up in the germline V gene (reference sequence). Measured from the cysteine to the phenylalanine, the CDR3 is 14 residues long. CDR3 DNA is the only sequence kept; it has 42 bases, read in frame from the first base. For this chain, trimming is 5 bases at the V end and 2 bases at the J end, and the number of junction bases without a gene match is 5. This clonotype was found a few times. The clone's antigen remains unknown. One base away there is no much larger clone; base qualities are not given. This sample was sequenced with an Illumina NovaSeq 6000. TCRalpha and TCRbeta cDNA libraries were built by 5'RACE with constant-segment primers, adding sample barcodes and unique molecular identifiers. Trizol reagent was used to extract RNA from every sample. Libraries were amplified in two PCR steps, with a second sample barcode and Illumina TruSeq adapters added in the second step. Sequencing of libraries was performed on an Illumina NovaSeq with 2 x 150 bp paired-end reads. From the authors' description of their analysis: Demultiplexing of reads and collapsing into UMI-guided consensus sequences were performed with migec v1.2.7. Using mixcr v2.1.11, UMI consensuses were aligned to TRA and TRB V and J templates and then assembled into clonotypes. A clonotype was counted as expanded or contracted only if both edgeR and NoisET called the change significant, with noise models trained on biological replicates. edgeR calls used a false discovery rate-adjusted p below 0.01 and a log2 fold-change threshold of 1. As an exploratory analysis of dynamics, PCA with hierarchical clustering was applied to max-normalized trajectories of the 1000 most abundant clonotypes. Each responding clone was given a CD4 or CD8 phenotype based on the CD4+ and CD8+ repertoires, which had been sequenced separately. The public sequencing data were trimmed at Q25 with fastp and processed into clonotypes with MiXCR by TCRdb, which kept only in-frame beta chains. For every CDR3 protein sequence, its rows merge into one entry that carries the most common genes and DNA. The V and J calls were not made by the authors but by TCRdb's processing. This sample comprises almost 550,000 distinct CDR3 sequences, roughly 21% of them detected only once. Approximately 12% of the sample belongs to the ten largest clones.

Ficoll-Paque density gradient centrifugation was the method used to isolate PBMCs. The clonotype originates from an adult woman who had mild COVID-19 (a few samples of this study predate the infection). The sample titles of this study are shuffled in the database, so cell type and time point are left out; the donor was told from shared clones. The rearranged segments are TRBV7-9 and TRBJ2-7, with 8 junctional bases fitting TRBD2. Specimen: PBMCs or a T cell subset sorted from them (not recorded which). The DNA sequence is given as TGTGCCAGCAGCCCTAGCGGGCCCACCTACGAGCAGTACTTC. Translated, it reads CASSPSGPTYEQYF.